The 14 T cell receptor beta chains presented below share a single source sample, sequenced in a study of regulatory T cells in long-lasting Graves disease. This sample's time point: persistent/refractory GD, antithyroid drugs over 5 years with positive TRAb. PBMC-derived RNA was used for the TCR library. Researchers made TCR beta libraries by using iRepertoire HTBI primers and running Arm-PCR on CDR3 regions. MiXCR, run by TCRdb on the multiplex PCR reads, gives a single entry per CDR3 protein. The data contain roughly 500,000 distinct CDR3 sequences, 20% of them singletons. Source: peripheral blood mononuclear cells (PBMCs), taken when the disease was refractory, from a patient treated with antithyroid drugs. The receptors come from a female donor with Graves disease.

This clonotype was counted many times. This chain connects TRBV6-1 to TRBJ1-1, with no clear D. Trimming stripped 7 bases from V and 3 bases from J, with 12 bases between. CDR3 size: 13 residues. Looked up from germline, CDR1 is MNHNS and CDR2 is SASEGT. CDR3 sequence: CASMGHQYTEAFF. CDR3 in DNA: TGTGCCAGCATGGGCCACCAATACACTGAAGCTTTCTTT.

This clonotype was observed at least ten times. This chain links TRBV6-1 with TRBJ2-5, with 9 bases identical to TRBD2. The junction had 2 bases not matched to a gene; V was cut back by 8 bases and J by 4 bases. The germline V gene has CDR1 MNHNS and CDR2 SASEGT. This CDR3 has 12 amino acids. This CDR3 is CASGAGGETQYF. CDR3 nucleotides: TGTGCCAGCGGAGCGGGAGGAGAGACCCAGTACTTC.

J is TRBJ1-1 and V is TRBV3-1; no firm D call. The CDR3 is made up of 13 amino acids. Germline CDR1 and CDR2: LGHDT and YNNKEL (reference sequence). V was cut by 1 base and J by 3 bases, with 6 bases left in between. The CDR3 nucleotides read TGTGCCAGCAGCCAAGCCGGGTACACTGAAGCTTTCTTT. Translated, it gives CASSQAGYTEAFF.

This clonotype has only one observation. The V gene is TRBV6-1, the J gene TRBJ2-5; 11 bases match TRBD2. This CDR3 has 21 amino acids. The J segment lost 0 bases and the V segment lost 1 base, leaving 16 bases of the junction unmatched. Germline-derived CDR1 and CDR2 are MNHNS and SASEGT. CDR3 sequence reads: CASSEVYLAGGVFRYQETQYF. In nucleotides, the CDR3 is TGTGCCAGCAGTGAAGTTTATCTAGCGGGAGGAGTCTTCCGGTACCAAGAGACCCAGTACTTC.

The table lists this clonotype with many counts. This chain uses TRBV19 with TRBJ1-1, with TRBD1 as a possible D gene (5 bases). CDR1 is LNHDA, CDR2 SQIVND, per germline (reference sequence). Trimming cost V 5 bases and J 0 bases, with 10 bases left between them. The CDR3 totals 14 residues. DNA for the CDR3: TGTGCCAGTAGTGAGGGGCGACTGAACACTGAAGCTTTCTTT. Translation gives CASSEGRLNTEAFF. The whole variable domain, remainder taken from reference TRBV19 and TRBJ1-1, is DGGITQSPKYLFRKEGQNVTLSCEQNLNHDAMYWYRQDPGQGLRLIYYSQIVNDFQKGDIAEGYSVSREKKESFPLTVTSAQKNPTAFYLCASSEGRLNTEAFFGQGTRLTVV.

This chain's CDR3 is CSVDGDRANTQYF. CDR3 sequence (DNA): TGCAGCGTTGATGGGGACAGGGCAAATACGCAGTATTTT. This rearrangement joins TRBV29-1 to TRBJ2-3; 9 bases are a match to TRBD1. V gave up 3 bases and J gave up 7 bases; unmatched junction bases: 5. Germline values: CDR1 SQVTM, CDR2 ANQGSEA. The CDR3 has 13 residues.

As concerns this clonotype: A much larger clone lies one base from this, so it may be a read error. This chain connects TRBV7-2 to TRBJ2-7; D is unclear. The CDR3 contains 13 residues. Germline CDR1 is SGHTA and CDR2 is FQGNSA. Trimming took off 5 bases at V and 3 bases at J, with 11 bases between the two ends. The chain's CDR3 is CASSPLVGYEQYF. Written as DNA, the CDR3 is TGTGCCAGCAGCCCACTTGTGGGCTACGAGCAGTACTTC.

Comments on this clonotype: A read error is possible here, since a much larger clone lies one base away. The chain uses TRBV6-2 or TRBV6-3 and TRBJ1-1; TRBD1 agrees at 8 bases. This CDR3 is built from 12 residues. Germline V gene sequence: CDR1 MNHEY, CDR2 SVGEGT. The CDR3 protein is CASRSGGTKAFF. CDR3 sequence (DNA): TGTGCCAGCAGGTCAGGGGGCACTAAAGCTTTCTTT.

This sequence joins TRBV9 and TRBJ1-6, with 10 bases identical to TRBD1. The length of the CDR3 is 16 residues. Trimming at V came to 3 bases and at J to 7 bases, leaving 7 bases not matched to a gene. Germline CDR1 reads SGDLS; CDR2 reads YYNGEE. The CDR3 DNA is TGTGCCAGCAGCGCGGACAGGGGGATACTAAATTCACCCCTCCACTTT. It specifies CASSADRGILNSPLHF.

This clonotype was seen at least ten times. The genes are TRBV6-2 or TRBV6-3 and TRBJ1-1; no clear D. Germline CDR1 MNHEY, CDR2 SVGEGT. Deletions cut 2 bases from V and 9 bases from J, with 7 bases between. There are 11 residues in the CDR3. The CDR3 region is CASSYGAKAFF. The CDR3 nucleotides are TGTGCCAGCAGTTACGGCGCCAAAGCTTTCTTT.

This clonotype was counted at least ten times. The chain couples TRBV29-1 to TRBJ2-5; no definite D call. V lost 3 bases to trimming and J lost 0 bases, with 8 bases between them. The germline V gene encodes CDR1 SQVTM and CDR2 ANQGSEA. This CDR3 region has 13 residues. The CDR3, as DNA: TGCAGCGTTGAGATTCGGAACCAAGAGACCCAGTACTTC. Its translation: CSVEIRNQETQYF.

V and J are TRBV30 and TRBJ1-2; tentative D call: TRBD1 (5 bases). The CDR3 consists of 15 residues. In germline, CDR1 is GTSNPN, CDR2 SVGIG (reference sequence). V dropped 4 bases and J dropped 5 bases, with 20 bases sitting between them. The CDR3 DNA sequence: TGTGCCTGGATCTCCCCGGTCAGGGTTTGGTATGGCTACACCTTC. Protein: CAWISPVRVWYGYTF.

At least ten counts were recorded for this clonotype. The V call is TRBV6-2 or TRBV6-3, the J call TRBJ1-1; TRBD1 is a possible D gene (6 bases). This CDR3 spans 14 amino acids. Germline-derived CDR1 and CDR2 are MNHEY and SVGEGT. V lost 6 bases, J lost 5 bases, and 16 bases lay in between. Here the CDR3 reads CASSVQGGRTEAFF. The CDR3 DNA reads as TGTGCCAGCAGCGTACAGGGAGGGAGAACTGAAGCTTTCTTT.

The sample holds many counts of this clonotype. This sequence joins TRBV28 and TRBJ2-7; 9 nucleotides align to TRBD1. CDR3 length: 15 amino acids. CDR1 MDHEN and CDR2 SYDVKM come from the germline V gene. V gave up 5 bases and J gave up 3 bases; unmatched junction bases: 8. The DNA for the CDR3 is TGTGCCAGCAGTGCCCCCCGGGACAGGGTCTACGAGCAGTACTTC. Protein product: CASSAPRDRVYEQYF.